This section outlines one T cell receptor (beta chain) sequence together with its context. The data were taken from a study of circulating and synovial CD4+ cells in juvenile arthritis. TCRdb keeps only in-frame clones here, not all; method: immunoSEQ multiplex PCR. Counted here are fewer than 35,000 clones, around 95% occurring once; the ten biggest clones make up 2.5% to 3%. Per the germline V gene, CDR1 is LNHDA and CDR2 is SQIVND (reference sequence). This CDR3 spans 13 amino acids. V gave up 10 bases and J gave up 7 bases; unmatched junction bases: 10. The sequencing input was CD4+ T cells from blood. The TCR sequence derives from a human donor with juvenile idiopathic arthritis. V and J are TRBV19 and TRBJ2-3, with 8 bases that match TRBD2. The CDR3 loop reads CAIGAGDLNTQYF. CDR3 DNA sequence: TGTGCCATTGGAGCGGGAGATCTGAATACGCAGTATTTT.